This entry features one TCR beta chain sequence. Its matching antigen is unknown. This entry comes from a study of cytomegalovirus exposure and HLA in healthy donors. Study-wide points: A later analysis reported that several of the most significant clusters appeared to be linked to common viral pathogens, among them Epstein-Barr virus.

Vbeta (60) and Jbeta (13) primers were used in the PCR. TCRdb's table, derived via immunoSEQ multiplex PCR, lists solely in-frame clones and lacks some. The table records some 190,000 clones, roughly 77% of them present only once. The source of this sequence is a woman under 40 in good health and CMV-seropositive. Sequencing input: PBMCs.

Written as DNA, the CDR3 is TGTGCCAGCCTATTTGGAGGTCCCTCTGGGGCCAACGTCCTGACTTTC. Protein product: CASLFGGPSGANVLTF. This chain uses TRBV19 with TRBJ2-6; D might be TRBD2 (5 bases). Trimming removed 9 bases at V and 0 bases at J, with 15 bases between. The CDR3 is 16 residues long. CDR1 is LNHDA, CDR2 SQIVND, per germline (reference sequence).